The next 23 T cell receptor beta chains were all read from a single sample in a study of blood T cell repertoires in COVID-19. Produced via immunoSEQ multiplex PCR; TCRdb's table is partial and in-frame only. Of about 170,000 clones listed, roughly 84% are singletons. Sequences were obtained from peripheral blood. The source of these receptors is an elderly woman with active or convalescent COVID-19.

The rearrangement joins TRBV7-9 to TRBJ2-7; TRBD1 is a possible D gene (5 bases). The CDR3 extends over 12 amino acids. Trimming stripped 1 base from V and 8 bases from J, with 9 bases between. In germline, CDR1 is SEHNR, CDR2 FQNEAQ (reference sequence). The chain's CDR3 is CASSLERTQQYF. CDR3 nucleotide sequence: TGTGCCAGCAGCTTAGAAAGGACACAGCAGTACTTC.

The V and J genes are TRBV2 and TRBJ2-7; D is perhaps TRBD1 (7 bases). V gave up 6 bases and J gave up 0 bases, with 21 bases separating them. Germline V CDR1 and CDR2: SNHLY, FYNNEI. CDR3 length equals 17 residues. The CDR3 protein is CASSIGGRTGDSYEQYF. The CDR3 DNA is TGTGCCAGCAGCATTGGGGGGAGGACAGGTGACTCCTACGAGCAGTACTTC.

The chain couples TRBV5-1 to TRBJ1-1; D is uncertain. The CDR3 spans 15 residues. The V end lost 1 base, the J end lost 0 bases, and 10 bases lay between the germline ends. Germline CDR1 is SGHRS and CDR2 is YFSETQ. CDR3 bases: TGCGCCAGCAGCTTGAGCTTCGTAATGAACACTGAAGCTTTCTTT. Translation: CASSLSFVMNTEAFF.

This chain links TRBV18 with TRBJ2-4; 7 bases are shared with TRBD1. Germline V gene lookup returns CDR1 KGHSH and CDR2 LQKENI. The CDR3 contains 17 residues. V shed 0 bases, J shed 1 base, and the junction held 6 bases outside the gene matches. This CDR3 is CASSPPTGYAAKNIQYF. In DNA form, the CDR3 reads TGTGCCAGCTCACCACCGACAGGGTATGCGGCCAAAAACATTCAGTACTTC.

This clone was counted between two and nine times. This rearrangement joins TRBV19 to TRBJ2-7; 8 nucleotides match TRBD1. Unmatched junction bases numbered 12, after V lost 5 bases and J lost 3 bases. The CDR3 has 16 amino acids. In germline, CDR1 is LNHDA, CDR2 SQIVND (reference sequence). The DNA of the CDR3 is TGTGCCAGTAGTTTATATTCGGCAGGGGGCTTCTACGAGCAGTACTTC. It translates to CASSLYSAGGFYEQYF.

The CDR3 loop is CASSFQGDYGYTF. CDR3 in DNA: TGTGCCAGCAGTTTTCAGGGGGACTATGGCTACACCTTC. V and J are TRBV27 and TRBJ1-2, with 7 bases lining up with TRBD1. Germline lookup yields CDR1 MNHEY and CDR2 SMNVEV (reference sequence). Trimming took 3 bases from V and 3 from J; bases not matched to a gene: 1. The CDR3 spans 13 residues.

V is TRBV6-5 and J is TRBJ2-7, with unresolved D. V dropped 5 bases and J dropped 4 bases, with 6 bases sitting between them. Germline values: CDR1 MNHEY, CDR2 SVGAGI. The CDR3 consists of 11 residues. DNA for the CDR3: TGTGCCAGCAGTACTCAATACGAGCAGTACTTC. This translates into CASSTQYEQYF.

This sequence joins TRBV2 and TRBJ2-1, with D possibly matching TRBD2 (6 bases). The CDR3 is 13 amino acids. Germline V CDR1 and CDR2: SNHLY, FYNNEI. Trimming cost V 4 bases and J 7 bases, with 11 bases left between them. The chain's CDR3 is CASSARLGNEQFF. CDR3 nucleotides: TGTGCCAGCAGTGCCAGACTAGGAAATGAGCAGTTCTTC.

The chain employs TRBV9 and TRBJ1-1; 10 bases fit TRBD1. The length of the CDR3 is 17 residues. J was trimmed by 3 bases and V by 3 bases; bases with no gene match: 11. Germline V CDR1 and CDR2: SGDLS, YYNGEE. Written as DNA, the CDR3 is TGTGCCAGCAGCGACAGACAGGGGGCCACGAGGGACACTGAAGCTTTCTTT. Protein: CASSDRQGATRDTEAFF.

The J gene is TRBJ2-1, the V gene TRBV14, with 15 nucleotides matching TRBD2. Germline CDR1 SGHDN, CDR2 FVKESK. The J segment lost 4 bases and the V segment lost 2 bases, leaving 12 bases of the junction unmatched. CDR3 size: 20 residues. The CDR3 DNA reads as TGTGCCAGCAGCCAACTGGCCGCCGGGACTAGCGGGAGGAGATACAATGAGCAGTTCTTC. Protein sequence: CASSQLAAGTSGRRYNEQFF.

This chain connects TRBV5-1 to TRBJ2-7; 7 bases fit TRBD2. The CDR3 sequence is 14 residues long. The germline CDR1 and CDR2 sequences are SGHRS and YFSETQ. The ends lost 7 bases at V and 5 bases at J; junction bases unmatched: 12. The CDR3 protein is CASHPGRVDNEQYF. The CDR3 nucleotides read TGCGCCAGCCACCCGGGGAGGGTAGACAACGAGCAGTACTTC.

The chain employs TRBV10-3 and TRBJ1-1; TRBD1 agrees at 12 bases. This CDR3 is built from 15 residues. Per germline, CDR1 ENHRY and CDR2 SYGVKD. V lost 10 bases, J lost 1 base, and 7 bases stayed unmatched. The CDR3 region is CATGGQGAGNTEAFF. In nucleotides, the CDR3 is TGTGCCACAGGGGGACAGGGGGCCGGGAACACTGAAGCTTTCTTT.

The CDR3: CASSLATGTYEQYF. CDR3 sequence (DNA): TGTGCCAGCAGCTTAGCCACGGGGACCTACGAGCAGTACTTC. The rearrangement uses TRBV7-8 and TRBJ2-7; tentatively, D is TRBD2 (5 bases). Per the germline V gene, CDR1 is SGHVS and CDR2 is FQNEAQ. This CDR3 comprises 14 residues. The germline V and J ends were trimmed by 0 bases and 2 bases, with 8 bases remaining between them. Drawing the rest from reference TRBV7-8 and TRBJ2-7, the complete variable domain is GAGVSQSPRYKVAKRGQDVALRCDPISGHVSLFWYQQALGQGPEFLTYFQNEAQLDKSGLPSDRFFAERPEGSVSTLKIQRTQQEDSAVYLCASSLATGTYEQYFGPGTRLTVT.

V gene TRBV25-1 combines with J gene TRBJ1-1; D gene unclear. The length of the CDR3 is 12 residues. Trimming cost V 0 bases and J 4 bases, with 3 bases left between them. CDR1 is MGHDK, CDR2 SYGVNS, per germline. The CDR3 reads CASSEYGTEAFF. For the CDR3, the DNA is TGTGCCAGCAGTGAATACGGCACTGAAGCTTTCTTT.

This chain uses TRBV19 with TRBJ2-3; TRBD2 matches 10 bases. The germline CDR1 and CDR2 sequences are LNHDA and SQIVND (reference sequence). J gave up 0 bases and V 2 bases, and 2 bases lay outside the gene matches. The CDR3 runs to 16 residues. The DNA of the CDR3 is TGTGCCAGTAGTATACCGGGACTAGCGAGCACAGATACGCAGTATTTT. Translated: CASSIPGLASTDTQYF.

This clone was counted only a few times. The genes are TRBV9 and TRBJ1-2; 7 nucleotides agree with TRBD1. J lost 8 bases, V lost 3 bases, and 16 bases had no gene match. The CDR3 loop spans 16 amino acids. Germline CDR1 and CDR2: SGDLS and YYNGEE. This chain's CDR3 is CASSERTGQPPWGYTF. In DNA, the CDR3 is TGTGCCAGCAGCGAGAGAACGGGACAGCCCCCTTGGGGCTACACCTTC.

This clone came up once. The chain combines TRBV9 with TRBJ1-1; D is possibly TRBD1 (6 bases). Trimming cost V 4 bases and J 1 base, with 11 bases left between them. CDR3 length equals 14 residues. Germline values: CDR1 SGDLS, CDR2 YYNGEE. CDR3 in DNA: TGTGCCAGCAGCCCATGGACAGCGAACACTGAAGCTTTCTTT. Its protein is CASSPWTANTEAFF.

The rearrangement uses TRBV2 and TRBJ1-3; D not certain. CDR3 size: 12 residues. Germline values: CDR1 SNHLY, CDR2 FYNNEI. Trimming removed 3 bases at V and 4 bases at J, with 4 bases between. The CDR3 DNA reads TGTGCCAGCAGTGATCGGGGAAACACCATATATTTT. This gives the protein CASSDRGNTIYF.

The chain links TRBV9 to TRBJ2-2; 10 bases are shared with TRBD2. Germline V lookup: CDR1 SGDLS, CDR2 YYNGEE. The CDR3 totals 19 residues. With 0 bases clipped from V and 1 base from J, the junction kept 9 bases outside the gene matches. In DNA, the CDR3 is TGTGCCAGCAGCGTAGGCCTAGCGGGAGCTGAAGGGAACACCGGGGAGCTGTTTTTT. As protein: CASSVGLAGAEGNTGELFF. Full variable domain (outside the CDR3, taken from reference TRBV9 and TRBJ2-2): DSGVTQTPKHLITATGQRVTLRCSPRSGDLSVYWYQQSLDQGLQFLIQYYNGEERAKGNILERFSAQQFPDLHSELNLSSLELGDSALYFCASSVGLAGAEGNTGELFFGEGSRLTVL.

The genes are TRBV3-1 (or the pseudogene TRBV3-2) and TRBJ2-5; D remains unclear. The CDR3 sequence is 11 residues long. V lost 2 bases and J 10 bases, leaving 8 bases between the germline ends. The germline gives CDR1 LGHDT, CDR2 YNNKEL (reference sequence). The CDR3: CASSQKPLQYF. CDR3 sequence (DNA): TGTGCCAGCAGCCAAAAGCCCCTCCAGTACTTC.

The chain employs TRBV7-3 and TRBJ2-7, with D possibly TRBD1 on 5 matching bases. Germline V gene data show CDR1 as SGHTA and CDR2 as FQGTGA. The CDR3 consists of 13 residues. V lost 5 bases, J lost 2 bases, and 10 bases lay in between. CDR3 sequence: CASSRDRAYEQYF. CDR3 bases: TGTGCCAGCAGCCGAGACAGAGCCTACGAGCAGTACTTC.

This sequence joins TRBV7-8 and TRBJ1-5; D gene uncertain. CDR1 SGHVS and CDR2 FQNEAQ come from the germline V gene. CDR3 length: 15 amino acids. V lost 4 bases and J 6 bases, leaving 16 bases between the germline ends. The CDR3: CASSSAGSRGQPQHF. In DNA, the CDR3 is TGTGCCAGCAGCTCCGCCGGGTCGCGCGGTCAGCCCCAGCATTTT.

This chain joins TRBV6-5 and TRBJ2-7, with a possible D match to TRBD1 (6 bases). The CDR3 has 14 amino acids. Looked up from germline, CDR1 is MNHEY and CDR2 is SVGAGI. The germline V and J ends were trimmed by 6 bases and 2 bases, with 14 bases remaining between them. In DNA form, the CDR3 reads TGTGCCAGCAGCTTTGGACAGATCCCCTACGAGCAGTACTTC. Protein sequence: CASSFGQIPYEQYF.